Below, one T cell receptor (beta chain) is given with its context. Its antigen is unidentified. Germline V gene sequence: CDR1 SGHRS, CDR2 YFSETQ. Trimming removed 0 bases at V and 3 bases at J, with 7 bases between. The CDR3 consists of 14 residues. The entry originates in a study of cytomegalovirus exposure and HLA in healthy donors. Study results and caveats: Reportedly, TCR beta sequences accurately predicted HLA-A and HLA-B alleles in most subjects. There were around 160 TCR beta chains listed as cytomegalovirus-associated. In a later analysis, TCR beta V- and J-gene trimming showed a link to a missense DCLRE1C variant.

With 60 Vbeta and 13 Jbeta primers, the PCR was carried out. Measured with immunoSEQ multiplex PCR; TCRdb has only the in-frame clones, and not every one. This listing includes about 55,000 clones. This receptor was obtained from a man aged 50 to 60 in good health and CMV-seropositive. This chain uses TRBV5-1 with TRBJ1-5; tentative D call: TRBD1 (6 bases). Source material: PBMCs. CDR3 nucleotide sequence: TGCGCCAGCAGCTTGGGGGACAACAATCAGCCCCAGCATTTT. Its translation: CASSLGDNNQPQHF.